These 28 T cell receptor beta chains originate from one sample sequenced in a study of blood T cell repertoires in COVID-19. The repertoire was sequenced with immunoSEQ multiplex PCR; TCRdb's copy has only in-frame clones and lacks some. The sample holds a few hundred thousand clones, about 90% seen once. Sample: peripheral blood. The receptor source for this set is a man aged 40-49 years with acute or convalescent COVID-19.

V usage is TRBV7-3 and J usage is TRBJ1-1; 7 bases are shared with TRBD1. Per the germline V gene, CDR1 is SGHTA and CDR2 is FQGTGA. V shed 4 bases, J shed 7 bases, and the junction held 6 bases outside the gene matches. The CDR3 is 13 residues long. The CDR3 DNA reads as TGTGCCAGCAGCTCAGAAGGACAGGTTGAAGCTTTCTTT. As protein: CASSSEGQVEAFF.

DNA for the CDR3: TGCGCCAGCAGCCAATATTCCGGGACAGGTGGGGAGACCCAGTACTTC. Protein: CASSQYSGTGGETQYF. The V and J genes are TRBV4-3 and TRBJ2-5, with 8 positions matching TRBD1. The V and J ends lost 2 bases and 5 bases, in that order; junction bases with no gene match: 10. The CDR3 spans 16 residues. Germline CDR1 is LGHNA and CDR2 is YSLEER.

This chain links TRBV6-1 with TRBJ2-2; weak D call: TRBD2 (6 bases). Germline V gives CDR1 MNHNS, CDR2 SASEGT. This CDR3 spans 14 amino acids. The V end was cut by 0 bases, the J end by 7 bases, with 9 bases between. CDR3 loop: CASSEARRDGELFF. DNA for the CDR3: TGTGCCAGCAGTGAAGCCAGGCGGGACGGGGAGCTGTTTTTT.

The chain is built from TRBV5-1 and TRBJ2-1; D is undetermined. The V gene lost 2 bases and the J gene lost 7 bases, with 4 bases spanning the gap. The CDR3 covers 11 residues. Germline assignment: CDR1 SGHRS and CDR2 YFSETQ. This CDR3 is CASSLANEQFF. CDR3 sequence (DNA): TGCGCCAGCAGCTTAGCGAATGAGCAGTTCTTC.

The CDR3 DNA reads as TGTGCCAGCCACCCGGGGGGGGTACGAACCGGGGAGCTGTTTTTT. This sequence encodes CASHPGGVRTGELFF. The genes are TRBV9 and TRBJ2-2; 8 bases are a match to TRBD2. Germline V gene data show CDR1 as SGDLS and CDR2 as YYNGEE. The V segment lost 7 bases and the J segment 5 bases; nucleotides outside the gene matches: 10. This CDR3 spans 15 amino acids.

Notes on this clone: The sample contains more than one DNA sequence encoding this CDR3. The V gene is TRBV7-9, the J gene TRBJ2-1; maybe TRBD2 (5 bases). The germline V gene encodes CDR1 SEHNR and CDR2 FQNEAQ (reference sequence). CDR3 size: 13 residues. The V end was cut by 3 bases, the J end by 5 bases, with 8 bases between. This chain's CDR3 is CASSLSGNNEQFF. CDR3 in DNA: TGTGCCAGCAGCTTGAGCGGAAACAATGAGCAGTTCTTC.

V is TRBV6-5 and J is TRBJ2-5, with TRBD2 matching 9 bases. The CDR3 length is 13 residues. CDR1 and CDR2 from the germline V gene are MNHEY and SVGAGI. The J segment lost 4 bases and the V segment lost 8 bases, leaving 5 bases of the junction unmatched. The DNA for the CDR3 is TGTGCCAGCCGGCTAGCGGGGTCAGAGACCCAGTACTTC. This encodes CASRLAGSETQYF.

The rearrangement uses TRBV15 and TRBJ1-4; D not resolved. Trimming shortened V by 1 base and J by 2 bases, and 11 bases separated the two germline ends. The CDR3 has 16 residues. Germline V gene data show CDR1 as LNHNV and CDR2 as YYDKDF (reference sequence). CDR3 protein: CATSRGRQATNEKLFF. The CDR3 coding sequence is TGTGCCACCAGCAGAGGTCGGCAGGCTACTAATGAAAAACTGTTTTTT.

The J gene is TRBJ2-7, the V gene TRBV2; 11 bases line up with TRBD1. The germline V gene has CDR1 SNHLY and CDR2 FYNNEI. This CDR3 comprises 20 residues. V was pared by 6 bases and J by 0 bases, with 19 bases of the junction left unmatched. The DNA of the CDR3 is TGTGCCAGCAGCCGATCTGTTGGACAGGGGGCCCGAATTAGCTCCTACGAGCAGTACTTC. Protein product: CASSRSVGQGARISSYEQYF. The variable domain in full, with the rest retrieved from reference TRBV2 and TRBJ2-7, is EPEVTQTPSHQVTQMGQEVILRCVPISNHLYFYWYRQILGQKVEFLVSFYNNEISEKSEIFDDQFSVERPDGSNFTLKIRSTKLEDSAMYFCASSRSVGQGARISSYEQYFGPGTRLTVT.

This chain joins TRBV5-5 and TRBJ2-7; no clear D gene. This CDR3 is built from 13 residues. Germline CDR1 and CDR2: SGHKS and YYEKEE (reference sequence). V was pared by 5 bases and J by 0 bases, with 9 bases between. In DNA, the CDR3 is TGTGCCAGCAGATCAACTCCCTCCTACGAGCAGTACTTC. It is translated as CASRSTPSYEQYF.

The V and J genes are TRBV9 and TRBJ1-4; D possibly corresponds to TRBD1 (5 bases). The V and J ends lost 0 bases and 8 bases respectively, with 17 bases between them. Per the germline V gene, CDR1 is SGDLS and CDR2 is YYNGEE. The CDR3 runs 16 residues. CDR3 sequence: CASSVATRRGEEKLFF. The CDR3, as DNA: TGTGCCAGCAGCGTAGCGACCCGAAGGGGTGAGGAAAAACTGTTTTTT.

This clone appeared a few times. Here the CDR3 reads CASSTSTRNQPQHF. Here the CDR3 DNA reads TGTGCCAGTAGTACCTCGACACGCAATCAGCCCCAGCATTTT. The chain joins TRBV19 to TRBJ1-5; D gene uncertain. Trimming cost V 4 bases and J 2 bases, with 9 bases left between them. CDR1 is LNHDA, CDR2 SQIVND, per germline (reference sequence). The CDR3 has 14 amino acids.

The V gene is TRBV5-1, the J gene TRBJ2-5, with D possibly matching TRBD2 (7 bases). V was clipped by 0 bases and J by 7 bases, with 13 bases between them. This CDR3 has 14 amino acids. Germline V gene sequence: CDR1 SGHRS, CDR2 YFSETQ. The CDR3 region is CASSLEGGRGTQYF. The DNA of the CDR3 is TGCGCCAGCAGCTTGGAGGGGGGGCGAGGGACCCAGTACTTC. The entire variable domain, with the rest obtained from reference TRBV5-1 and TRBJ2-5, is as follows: KAGVTQTPRYLIKTRGQQVTLSCSPISGHRSVSWYQQTPGQGLQFLFEYFSETQRNKGNFPGRFSGRQFSNSRSEMNVSTLELGDSALYLCASSLEGGRGTQYFGPGTRLLVL.

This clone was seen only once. The CDR3 nucleotides are TGCGCCAGCAGCTTGGCCATGGGACAGACCCAAGAGACCCAGTACTTC. It yields the protein CASSLAMGQTQETQYF. The chain joins TRBV5-1 to TRBJ2-5, with 7 positions matching TRBD1. J was trimmed by 1 base and V by 0 bases; bases with no gene match: 6. Germline V gene data show CDR1 as SGHRS and CDR2 as YFSETQ. There are 16 residues in the CDR3.

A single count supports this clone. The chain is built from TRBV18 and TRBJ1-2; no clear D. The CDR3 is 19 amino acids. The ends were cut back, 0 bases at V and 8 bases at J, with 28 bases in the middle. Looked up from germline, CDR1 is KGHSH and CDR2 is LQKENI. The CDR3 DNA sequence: TGTGCCAGCTCACCACCGACGGGAGGCTTGGCGATCGGGCTAGGCGGCTACACCTTC. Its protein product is CASSPPTGGLAIGLGGYTF.

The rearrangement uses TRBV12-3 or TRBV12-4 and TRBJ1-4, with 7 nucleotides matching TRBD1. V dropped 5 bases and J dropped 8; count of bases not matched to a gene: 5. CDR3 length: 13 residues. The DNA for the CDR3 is TGTGCCAGCAGTACCCAGGGGGGAGAAAAACTGTTTTTT. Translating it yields CASSTQGGEKLFF.

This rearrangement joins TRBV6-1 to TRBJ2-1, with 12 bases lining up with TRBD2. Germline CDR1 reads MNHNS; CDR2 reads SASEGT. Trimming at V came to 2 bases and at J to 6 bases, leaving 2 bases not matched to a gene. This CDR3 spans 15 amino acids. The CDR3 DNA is TGTGCCAGCAGTGAACTAGCGGGAGGGCCCAATGAGCAGTTCTTC. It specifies CASSELAGGPNEQFF.

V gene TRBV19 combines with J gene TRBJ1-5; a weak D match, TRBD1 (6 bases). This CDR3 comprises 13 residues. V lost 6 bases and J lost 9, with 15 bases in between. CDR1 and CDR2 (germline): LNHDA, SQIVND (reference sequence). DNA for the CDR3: TGTGCCAGTAGCCCCGGGGGGGCCTGGCCCCAGCATTTT. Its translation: CASSPGGAWPQHF. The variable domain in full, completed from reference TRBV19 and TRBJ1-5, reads DGGITQSPKYLFRKEGQNVTLSCEQNLNHDAMYWYRQDPGQGLRLIYYSQIVNDFQKGDIAEGYSVSREKKESFPLTVTSAQKNPTAFYLCASSPGGAWPQHFGDGTRLSIL.

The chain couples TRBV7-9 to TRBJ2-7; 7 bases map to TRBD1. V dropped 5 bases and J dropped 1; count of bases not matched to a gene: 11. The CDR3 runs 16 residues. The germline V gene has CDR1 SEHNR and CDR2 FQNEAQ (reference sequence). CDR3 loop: CASSTTEAGGSYEQYF. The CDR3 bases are TGTGCCAGCAGCACTACCGAGGCAGGGGGATCCTACGAGCAGTACTTC.

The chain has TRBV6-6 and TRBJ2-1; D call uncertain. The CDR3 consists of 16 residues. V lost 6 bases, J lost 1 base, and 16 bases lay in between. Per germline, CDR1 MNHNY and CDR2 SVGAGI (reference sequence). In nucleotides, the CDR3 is TGTGCCAGCAGCCTCGCCGCGGTAACGTCCTACAATGAGCAGTTCTTC. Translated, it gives CASSLAAVTSYNEQFF.

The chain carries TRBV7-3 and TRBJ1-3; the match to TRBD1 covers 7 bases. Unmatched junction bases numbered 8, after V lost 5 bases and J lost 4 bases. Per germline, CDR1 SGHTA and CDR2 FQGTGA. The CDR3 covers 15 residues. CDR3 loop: CASSKSTGEGNTIYF. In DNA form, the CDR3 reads TGTGCCAGCAGCAAATCCACAGGGGAAGGAAACACCATATATTTT.

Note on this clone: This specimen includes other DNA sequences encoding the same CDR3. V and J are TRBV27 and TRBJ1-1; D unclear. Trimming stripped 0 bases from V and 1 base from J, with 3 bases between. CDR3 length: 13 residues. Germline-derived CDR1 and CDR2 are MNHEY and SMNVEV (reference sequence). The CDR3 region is CASSLSRNTEAFF. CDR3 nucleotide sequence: TGTGCCAGCAGTTTATCTAGGAACACTGAAGCTTTCTTT.

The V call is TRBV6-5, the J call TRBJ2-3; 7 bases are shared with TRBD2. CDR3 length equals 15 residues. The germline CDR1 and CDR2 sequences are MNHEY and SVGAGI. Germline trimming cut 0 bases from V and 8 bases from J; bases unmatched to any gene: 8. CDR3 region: CASSYSTRWEGTQYF. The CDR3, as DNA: TGTGCCAGCAGTTACTCGACCAGGTGGGAGGGTACGCAGTATTTT.

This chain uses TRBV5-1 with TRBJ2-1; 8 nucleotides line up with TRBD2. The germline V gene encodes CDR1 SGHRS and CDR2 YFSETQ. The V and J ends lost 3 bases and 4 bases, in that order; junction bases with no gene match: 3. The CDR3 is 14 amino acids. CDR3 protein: CASSSGLDYNEQFF. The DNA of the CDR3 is TGCGCCAGCAGCTCGGGACTAGATTACAATGAGCAGTTCTTC.

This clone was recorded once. CDR3 protein: CASSVEDRVRNYGYTF. CDR3 DNA sequence: TGTGCCAGCAGCGTCGAAGACAGGGTTAGAAACTATGGCTACACCTTC. The V call is TRBV9, the J call TRBJ1-2, with 7 bases aligning to TRBD1. The junction had 9 bases not matched to a gene; V was cut back by 2 bases and J by 2 bases. Per germline, CDR1 SGDLS and CDR2 YYNGEE. This CDR3 spans 16 amino acids.

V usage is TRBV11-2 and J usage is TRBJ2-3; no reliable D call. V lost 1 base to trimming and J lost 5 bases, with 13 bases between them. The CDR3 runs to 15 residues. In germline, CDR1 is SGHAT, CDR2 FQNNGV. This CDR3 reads CASSLVMRRGDTQYF. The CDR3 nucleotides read TGTGCCAGCAGCTTAGTCATGCGGCGTGGAGATACGCAGTATTTT.

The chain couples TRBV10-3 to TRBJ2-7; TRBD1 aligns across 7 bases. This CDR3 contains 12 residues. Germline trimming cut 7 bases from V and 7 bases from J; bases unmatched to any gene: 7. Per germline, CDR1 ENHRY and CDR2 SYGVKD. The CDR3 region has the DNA TGTGCCATCACCGAGGGGGCCGGAGAGCAGTACTTC. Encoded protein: CAITEGAGEQYF.

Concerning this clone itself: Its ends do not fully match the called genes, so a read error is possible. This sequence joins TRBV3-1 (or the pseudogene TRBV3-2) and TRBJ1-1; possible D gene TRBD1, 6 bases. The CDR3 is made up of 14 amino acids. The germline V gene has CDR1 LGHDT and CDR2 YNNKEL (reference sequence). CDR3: CASNLQGTNSEAFF. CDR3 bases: TGTGCCAGCAACCTCCAGGGGACCAACAGTGAAGCTTTCTTT.